This entry is about one T cell receptor beta chain. Random hexamers were used to reverse transcribe an amount of roughly 0.5 to 1 ug RNA. From the immunoSEQ multiplex PCR reads, TCRdb called clonotypes with MiXCR, one entry per CDR3 protein. The sample contains some 150,000 distinct CDR3 sequences, 95% of which appear only once. This CDR3 spans 15 amino acids. The V and J ends lost 2 bases and 5 bases respectively, with 10 bases between them. This sample was included in a study of CD8 T cells in Susac syndrome. This sequence was found in a human donor with Susac syndrome. Sequenced sample: CD4+ T cells from PBMCs. The chain combines TRBV12-3 or TRBV12-4 with TRBJ1-6; D possibly corresponds to TRBD1 (6 bases). The CDR3 loop is CASSLLGGNNSPLHF. The CDR3 bases are TGTGCCAGCAGTTTATTAGGGGGGAATAATTCACCCCTCCACTTT.